A single T cell receptor beta chain is shown here with its context. No antigen is known for it. This table comes from immunoSEQ multiplex PCR, and its TCRdb copy is limited to in-frame clones, with some not included. The table has 120,000 to 150,000 clones, about 90% seen once. This CDR3 comprises 11 residues. Losses at the gene ends were 4 bases for V and 5 bases for J; bases not matched to a gene: 2. The germline V gene encodes CDR1 SQVTM and CDR2 ANQGSEA. The entry originates in a study of T cell responses to AZD1222 COVID-19 vaccine. Study details: Analysis merged second doses at about 4 or about 12 weeks. Study-wide findings and caveats: Clonal diversity was possibly underestimated, and white British individuals and females predominated among donors.

The sequence was obtained from an adult in good health. The sequencing used peripheral blood, collected on day 0 of AZD1222 vaccination. The rearrangement uses TRBV29-1 and TRBJ2-7, with 7 positions matching TRBD1. The CDR3 reads CSVGTGDEQYF. The CDR3 DNA sequence: TGCAGCGTTGGTACAGGGGACGAGCAGTACTTC.